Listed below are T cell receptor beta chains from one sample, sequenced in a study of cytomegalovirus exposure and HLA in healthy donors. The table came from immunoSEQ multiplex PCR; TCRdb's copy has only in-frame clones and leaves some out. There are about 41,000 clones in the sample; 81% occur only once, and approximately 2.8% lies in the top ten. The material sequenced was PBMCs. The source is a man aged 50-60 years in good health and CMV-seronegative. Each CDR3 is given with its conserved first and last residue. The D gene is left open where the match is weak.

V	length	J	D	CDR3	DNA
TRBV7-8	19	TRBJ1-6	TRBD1	CASSSPGQGIESYNSPLHF	TGTGCCAGCAGCTCACCGGGACAGGGGATCGAGTCCTATAATTCACCCCTCCACTTT
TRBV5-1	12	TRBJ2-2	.	CASSEPYGELFF	TGCGCCAGCAGCGAGCCGTACGGGGAGCTGTTTTTT
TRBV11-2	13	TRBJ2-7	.	CASSLPGLNEQYF	TGTGCCAGCAGCCTGCCGGGACTGAACGAGCAGTACTTC
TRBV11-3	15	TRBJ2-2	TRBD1	CASSPGQANTGELFF	TGTGCCAGCAGCCCGGGACAGGCGAACACCGGGGAGCTGTTTTTT
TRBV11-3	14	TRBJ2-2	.	CASSPARGAGELFF	TGTGCCAGCAGCCCCGCCAGGGGGGCCGGGGAGCTGTTTTTT
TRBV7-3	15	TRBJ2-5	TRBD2	CASSPGTSGKETQYF	TGTGCCAGCAGCCCCGGGACTAGCGGGAAAGAGACCCAGTACTTC
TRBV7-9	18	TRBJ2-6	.	CASSSRTSDFSGANVLTF	TGTGCCAGCAGCTCTCGGACAAGCGACTTCTCTGGGGCCAACGTCCTGACTTTC
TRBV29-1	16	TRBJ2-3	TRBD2	CSAAGLAGGVADTQYF	TGCAGCGCCGCTGGCCTAGCGGGAGGAGTAGCGGATACGCAGTATTTT
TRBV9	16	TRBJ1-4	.	CASSVGGGGVQEKLFF	TGTGCCAGCAGCGTAGGGGGGGGAGGGGTCCAGGAAAAACTGTTTTTT
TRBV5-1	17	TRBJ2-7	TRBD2	CASSSTSGPGTLREQYF	TGCGCCAGCAGCTCGACTAGCGGACCCGGAACCCTACGCGAGCAGTACTTC
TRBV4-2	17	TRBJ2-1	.	CASSQVKTGVGLNEQFF	TGTGCCAGCAGCCAAGTTAAGACGGGAGTGGGACTCAATGAGCAGTTCTTC